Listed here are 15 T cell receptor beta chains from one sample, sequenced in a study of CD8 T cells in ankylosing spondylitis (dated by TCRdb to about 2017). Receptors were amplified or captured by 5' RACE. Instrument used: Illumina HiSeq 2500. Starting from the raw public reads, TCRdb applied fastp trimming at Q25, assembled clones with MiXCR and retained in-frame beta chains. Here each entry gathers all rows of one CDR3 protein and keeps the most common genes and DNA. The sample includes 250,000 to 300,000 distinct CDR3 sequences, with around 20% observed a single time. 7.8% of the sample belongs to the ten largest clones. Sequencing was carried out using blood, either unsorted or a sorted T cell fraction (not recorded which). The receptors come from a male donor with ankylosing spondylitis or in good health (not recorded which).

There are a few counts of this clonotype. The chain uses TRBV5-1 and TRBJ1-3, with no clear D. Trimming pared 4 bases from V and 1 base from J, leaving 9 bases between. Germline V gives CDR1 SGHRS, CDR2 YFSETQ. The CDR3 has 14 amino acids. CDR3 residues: CASSDDLSGNTIYF. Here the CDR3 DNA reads TGCGCCAGCAGCGACGACTTGTCTGGAAACACCATATATTTT.

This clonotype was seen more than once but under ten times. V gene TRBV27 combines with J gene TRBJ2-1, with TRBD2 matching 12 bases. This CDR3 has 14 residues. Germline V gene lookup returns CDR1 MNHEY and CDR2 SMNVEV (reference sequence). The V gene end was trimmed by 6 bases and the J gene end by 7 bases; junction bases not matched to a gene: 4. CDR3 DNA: TGTGCCAGCAGACCGGGACTAGCGGGTAATGAGCAGTTCTTC. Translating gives CASRPGLAGNEQFF.

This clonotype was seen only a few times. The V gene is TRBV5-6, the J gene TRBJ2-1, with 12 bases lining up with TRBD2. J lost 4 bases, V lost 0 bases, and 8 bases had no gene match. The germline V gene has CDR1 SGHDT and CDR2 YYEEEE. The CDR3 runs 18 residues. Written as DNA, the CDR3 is TGTGCCAGCAGCTTGGAATGGTCTAGCGGGAGGGGATACAATGAGCAGTTCTTC. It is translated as CASSLEWSSGRGYNEQFF.

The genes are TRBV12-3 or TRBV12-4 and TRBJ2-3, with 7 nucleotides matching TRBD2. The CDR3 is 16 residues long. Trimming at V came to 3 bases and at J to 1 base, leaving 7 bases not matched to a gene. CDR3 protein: CASSFGASGGTDTQYF. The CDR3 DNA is TGTGCCAGCAGTTTTGGAGCTAGCGGAGGCACAGATACGCAGTATTTT.

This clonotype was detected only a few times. DNA for the CDR3: TGTGCCAGCAGCCAAGGCCGGGATTCACCCCTCCACTTT. Amino acids: CASSQGRDSPLHF. The J gene is TRBJ1-6, the V gene TRBV3-1, with D uncertain. The ends were cut back, 1 base at V and 8 bases at J, with 6 bases in the middle. CDR3 size: 13 residues. Germline CDR1 reads LGHDT; CDR2 reads YNNKEL (reference sequence).

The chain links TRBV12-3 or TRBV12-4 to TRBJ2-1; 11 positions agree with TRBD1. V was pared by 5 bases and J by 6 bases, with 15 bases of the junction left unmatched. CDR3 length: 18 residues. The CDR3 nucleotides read TGTGCCAGCAGTCCAAGGACAGGGGGCCTCTTTACTGGCAATGAGCAGTTCTTC. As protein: CASSPRTGGLFTGNEQFF.

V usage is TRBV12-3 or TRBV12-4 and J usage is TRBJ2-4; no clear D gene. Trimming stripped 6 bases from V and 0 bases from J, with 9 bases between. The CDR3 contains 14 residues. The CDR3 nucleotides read TGTGCCAGCAGCCGCCAACTAGCCAAAAACATTCAGTACTTC. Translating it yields CASSRQLAKNIQYF.

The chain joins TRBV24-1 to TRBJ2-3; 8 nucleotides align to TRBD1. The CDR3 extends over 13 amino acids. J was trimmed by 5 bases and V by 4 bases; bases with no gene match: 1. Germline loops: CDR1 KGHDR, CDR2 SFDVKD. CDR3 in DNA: TGTGCCACCAGTGACGACAGGGGAGATACGCAGTATTTT. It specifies CATSDDRGDTQYF.

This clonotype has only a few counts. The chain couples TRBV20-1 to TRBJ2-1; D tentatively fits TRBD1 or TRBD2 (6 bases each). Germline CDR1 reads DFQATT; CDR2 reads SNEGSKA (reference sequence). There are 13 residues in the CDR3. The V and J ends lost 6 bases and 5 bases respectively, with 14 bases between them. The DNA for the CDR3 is TGCAGTGCAAGACCGGGGGCGGACAATGAGCAGTTCTTC. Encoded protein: CSARPGADNEQFF.

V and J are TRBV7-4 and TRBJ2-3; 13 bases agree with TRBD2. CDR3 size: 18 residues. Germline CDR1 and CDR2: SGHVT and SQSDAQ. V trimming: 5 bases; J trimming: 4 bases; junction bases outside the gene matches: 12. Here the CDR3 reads CASSPPLGLAGASDTQYF. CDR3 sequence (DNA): TGTGCCAGCAGCCCACCTTTAGGACTAGCGGGGGCCTCAGATACGCAGTATTTT.

This chain's CDR3 is CASSLGAVRKYNEQFF. CDR3 sequence (DNA): TGTGCCAGCAGCTTAGGAGCGGTTAGGAAATACAATGAGCAGTTCTTC. The V call is TRBV7-8, the J call TRBJ2-1; perhaps TRBD2 as D (5 bases). Germline V lookup: CDR1 SGHVS, CDR2 FQNEAQ. Trimming took off 1 base at V and 4 bases at J, with 14 bases between the two ends. CDR3 length: 16 residues.

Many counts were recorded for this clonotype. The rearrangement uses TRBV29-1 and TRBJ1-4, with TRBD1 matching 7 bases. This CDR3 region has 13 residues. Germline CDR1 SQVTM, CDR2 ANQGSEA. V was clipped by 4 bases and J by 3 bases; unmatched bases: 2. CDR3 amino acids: CSVGDSANEKLFF. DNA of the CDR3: TGCAGCGTTGGGGACAGTGCTAATGAAAAACTGTTTTTT. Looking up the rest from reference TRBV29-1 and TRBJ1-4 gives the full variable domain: SAVISQKPSRDICQRGTSLTIQCQVDSQVTMMFWYRQQPGQSLTLIATANQGSEATYESGFVIDKFPISRPNLTFSTLTVSNMSPEDSSIYLCSVGDSANEKLFFGSGTQLSVL.

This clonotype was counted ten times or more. In DNA form, the CDR3 reads TGTGCCAGCAGCTTCTCTAACACCGGGGAGCTGTTTTTT. This encodes CASSFSNTGELFF. V gene TRBV12-3 or TRBV12-4 combines with J gene TRBJ2-2; no definite D call. The CDR3 is 13 amino acids. Trimming removed 6 bases from V and 2 bases from J, with 7 bases in between.

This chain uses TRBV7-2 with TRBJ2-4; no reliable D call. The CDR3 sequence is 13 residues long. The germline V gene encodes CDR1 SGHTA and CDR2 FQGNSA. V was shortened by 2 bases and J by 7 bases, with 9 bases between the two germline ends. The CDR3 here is CASSLSSWNIQYF. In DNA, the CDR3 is TGTGCCAGCAGCTTAAGTTCGTGGAACATTCAGTACTTC.

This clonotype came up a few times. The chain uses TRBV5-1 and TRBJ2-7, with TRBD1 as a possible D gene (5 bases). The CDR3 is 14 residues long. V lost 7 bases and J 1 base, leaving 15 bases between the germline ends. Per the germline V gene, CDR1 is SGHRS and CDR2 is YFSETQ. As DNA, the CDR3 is TGCGCCAGCGCGGTAGGGGCAGAGTCCTACGAGCAGTACGTC. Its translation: CASAVGAESYEQYV.